One and the same sample provided the 9 T cell receptor beta chains below, sequenced in a study of blood T cell repertoires in COVID-19. Clones were sequenced by immunoSEQ multiplex PCR, and TCRdb holds only the in-frame ones, with some missing. Of 130,000 to 150,000 clones listed, roughly 84% are singletons. Sequenced input: peripheral blood. Receptors were obtained from a woman aged 50 to 65 in a cohort sampled during active or convalescent COVID-19.

V and J are TRBV20-1 and TRBJ1-2; 7 bases match TRBD1. This CDR3 comprises 14 residues. Trimming removed 3 bases from V and 6 bases from J; junction bases left unmatched: 10. Looked up from germline, CDR1 is DFQATT and CDR2 is SNEGSKA (reference sequence). The CDR3 DNA is TGCAGTGCTAGTCCTACAGGGGAGATTGATGGCTACACCTTC. This codes for CSASPTGEIDGYTF.

The chain uses TRBV19 and TRBJ1-2, with a tentative D call TRBD1 (6 bases). Trimming cost V 10 bases and J 5 bases, with 17 bases left between them. Germline CDR1 and CDR2: LNHDA and SQIVND (reference sequence). This CDR3 contains 13 residues. The CDR3 nucleotides read TGTGCCACCAACCTAGGGCAGGGGTATGGCTACACCTTC. It encodes CATNLGQGYGYTF.

The rearrangement links TRBV6-5 to TRBJ1-5, with D maybe TRBD1 (5 bases). This CDR3 spans 15 amino acids. V was clipped by 4 bases and J by 2 bases, with 12 bases between them. CDR1 is MNHEY and CDR2 is SVGAGI in the germline V gene. CDR3 loop: CASSLPRDGNQPQHF. The CDR3 DNA is TGTGCCAGCAGTTTACCCAGGGATGGCAATCAGCCCCAGCATTTT.

The gene calls are TRBV5-4 and TRBJ1-1, with 8 positions matching TRBD1. CDR1 and CDR2 from the germline V gene are SGHNT and YYREEE (reference sequence). The V segment lost 6 bases and the J segment 1 base; nucleotides outside the gene matches: 11. CDR3 size: 16 residues. The CDR3 here is CASNRNPGTGNTEAFF. In DNA, the CDR3 is TGTGCCAGCAATAGGAACCCCGGGACAGGGAACACTGAAGCTTTCTTT.

This chain links TRBV9 with TRBJ1-2; 9 bases agree with TRBD1. The junction had 7 bases not matched to a gene; V was cut back by 3 bases and J by 4 bases. The CDR3 has 15 amino acids. Germline V gives CDR1 SGDLS, CDR2 YYNGEE. In nucleotides, the CDR3 is TGTGCCAGCAGCGACTGGACAGGGGTCCGCTATGGCTACACCTTC. As protein: CASSDWTGVRYGYTF. The full variable domain, completed using reference TRBV9 and TRBJ1-2, is DSGVTQTPKHLITATGQRVTLRCSPRSGDLSVYWYQQSLDQGLQFLIQYYNGEERAKGNILERFSAQQFPDLHSELNLSSLELGDSALYFCASSDWTGVRYGYTFGSGTRLTVV.

V and J are TRBV3-1 (or the pseudogene TRBV3-2) and TRBJ1-1, with a weak D call TRBD1 (5 bases). The CDR3 spans 15 residues. CDR1 and CDR2 from the germline V gene are LGHDT and YNNKEL (reference sequence). V was trimmed by 0 bases and J by 5 bases, leaving 13 bases between them. The CDR3 DNA sequence: TGTGCCAGCAGCCAAGATAAAGGGGTTTGGACTGAAGCTTTCTTT. Its translation: CASSQDKGVWTEAFF.

The chain joins TRBV7-6 to TRBJ2-3, with 14 positions matching TRBD2. V shed 5 bases, J shed 5 bases, and the junction held 12 bases outside the gene matches. CDR3 length: 18 amino acids. CDR1 and CDR2 from the germline V gene are SGHVS and FNYEAQ. The CDR3 DNA follows: TGTGCCAGCAGCCTCGGGACTAGCGGGGGCCTCAGGGGAGATACGCAGTATTTT. Translated: CASSLGTSGGLRGDTQYF.

V gene TRBV25-1 combines with J gene TRBJ2-5, with 7 bases that match TRBD1. The CDR3 is 15 residues long. V lost 4 bases and J lost 5; bases outside the gene matches: 10. Germline CDR1 MGHDK, CDR2 SYGVNS. Here the CDR3 reads CASSAIQGLGETQYF. Written as DNA, the CDR3 is TGTGCCAGCAGTGCGATACAGGGGCTCGGGGAGACCCAGTACTTC.

This clone is a singleton in its sample. This sequence joins TRBV4-1 and TRBJ1-5, with TRBD1 identical over 12 bases. The CDR3 sequence is 18 residues long. The V segment lost 4 bases and the J segment 5 bases; nucleotides outside the gene matches: 12. CDR1 is MGHRA, CDR2 YSYEKL, per germline. The CDR3 DNA follows: TGCGCCAGCAGCCTCCGGGACAGGGGGCGCGGAATGTATCAGCCCCAGCATTTT. Protein sequence: CASSLRDRGRGMYQPQHF.